This T cell receptor (beta chain) was obtained from a study of blood T cell repertoires in COVID-19. For the study at large: PBMCs, B-cell-depleted T cells, or T cells provided the cDNA or gDNA that made up the material.

In the study's own analysis: Estimation of nucleated cell counts was performed using reference gene primer amplification. This table comes from immunoSEQ multiplex PCR, and its TCRdb copy is limited to in-frame clones, with some not included. V, J and clone size reflect that table, while D and trimming were determined from the DNA. The sample carries roughly 360,000 clones, 70% to 85% recorded once. Trimming pared 2 bases from V and 5 bases from J, leaving 15 bases between. Per germline, CDR1 WNHNN and CDR2 SYGVQD (reference sequence). The CDR3 loop spans 15 amino acids. This chain uses TRBV10-1 with TRBJ1-1; TRBD1 might be the D (6 bases). The clonotype originates from a human donor with acute or convalescent COVID-19. The donor label of this sample is uncertain. Source material: peripheral blood. The CDR3 coding sequence is TGCGCCAGCAGTGAGCCCGGCAGGGGTGGAACTGAAGCTTTCTTT. Amino acid sequence: CASSEPGRGGTEAFF.